This passage covers 2 T cell receptor beta chains from one sample sequenced in a study of cytomegalovirus exposure and HLA in healthy donors. PCR primers comprised 60 Vbeta and 13 Jbeta primers. Measured with immunoSEQ multiplex PCR; TCRdb has only the in-frame clones, and not every one. The sample lists about 150,000 clones, around 75% occurring once. Sequences were obtained from PBMCs. Every receptor here comes from a male donor in good health and CMV-seronegative.

The chain couples TRBV2 to TRBJ1-5; D gene ambiguous. The CDR3 runs to 15 residues. V was shortened by 4 bases and J by 7 bases, with 17 bases between the two germline ends. The germline gives CDR1 SNHLY, CDR2 FYNNEI. In DNA form, the CDR3 reads TGTGCCAGCAGTGGGGCGGGGTATCAGGACCAGCCCCAGCATTTT. This translates into CASSGAGYQDQPQHF.

The V gene is TRBV2, the J gene TRBJ1-3; maybe TRBD1 (5 bases). Germline CDR1 and CDR2: SNHLY and FYNNEI. Trimming stripped 7 bases from V and 0 bases from J, with 10 bases between. CDR3 length: 14 residues. CDR3 in amino acids: CASNPGHSGNTIYF. CDR3 in DNA: TGTGCCAGCAACCCAGGGCACTCTGGAAACACCATATATTTT.